Below, one T cell receptor beta chain is given with its context. Its antigen is currently not known. No base-level quality is on record; no much larger clone is a single base apart. This record comes from a study of OX40 agonist ivuxolimab in advanced cancers. At the level of the whole study: Ivuxolimab was an agonistic, fully human IgG2 monoclonal antibody directed against OX40 (CD134), a costimulatory receptor. Intravenous ivuxolimab was administered to patients every 2 weeks at six dose levels: 0.01, 0.1, 0.3, 1.5, 3 and 10 mg/kg. Among the approximately 50 dose-escalation patients, roughly 20 had hepatocellular carcinoma, approximately 15 melanoma, 9 renal cell carcinoma and 9 head and neck cancer. The dose-escalation cohort was about 87% male with a mean age of approximately 60 years, ranging from roughly 20 to 80. Patients were allowed to have had prior anti-PD-1, anti-PD-L1 or anti-CTLA-4 therapy, and approximately 43% of the dose-escalation patients had previously received checkpoint inhibitors. Partial responses were achieved by three dose-escalation patients, of whom one had hepatocellular carcinoma and two had cutaneous melanoma. The purpose of peripheral TCRbeta sequencing was to test whether ivuxolimab changed TCR sequence diversity and led to clonal T-cell expansion. The paper covers the monotherapy dose-escalation part of the phase I ivuxolimab trial, which included N of about 50 patients. What the authors observed across the whole study: At doses of 0.1 to 3.0 mg/kg, clonal expansion of both CD4+ and CD8+ blood T cells was observed from baseline to week 6. The antigen specificity of the peripheral T cells that underwent clonal expansion was not determined. Low levels of normalized T-cell clonal expansion were also shown by some nonresponding patients. On average, CD8+ T cells showed more expanded clones than CD4+ T cells after ivuxolimab. In partial responders in the 0.1-3.0 mg/kg groups, normalized peripheral clonal expansion was found to be among the lowest, especially among CD8+ T cells.

The germline V gene (reference sequence) yields PRHDT for CDR1 and FYEKMQ for CDR2. V loses 2 bases of germline sequence and J loses 5 bases, and the interval between the two ends is 12 bases. Reading from cysteine to phenylalanine, the CDR3 counts 14 amino acids. Left in the record is the CDR3 DNA by itself, 42 bases read in frame from the first base. Genomic DNA was isolated from the sorted cells so that the TCRbeta CDR3 region could be sequenced. TCRbeta CDR3 regions were sequenced using the immunoSEQ Assay. TCRdb retrieved this table from immuneACCESS and kept in-frame rearrangements only. Not all clones are present; in checked studies, unresolved V genes account for under half, and no reason is known for the remainder. The sample table contains tens of thousands of clones; only one count was recorded for around 89% of them. 5.5% to 6.5% of the sample is in the top ten clones. The trial excluded patients who had a history of autoimmune disease or who were on systemic immunosuppression. In every dose cohort, peripheral blood was drawn for TCR sequencing at baseline, cycle 4 day 1, and cycle 7 day 1. The samples were drawn from a first-in-human, open-label, multicenter phase I dose-escalation trial of ivuxolimab. Adults with locally advanced or metastatic melanoma, renal cell carcinoma, hepatocellular carcinoma or head and neck squamous cell carcinoma were enrolled in the trial. Before TCR sequencing, CD4+ T cells and CD8+ T cells from peripheral blood were sorted into separate populations.

The clonotype was recovered from an adult with an advanced solid tumor such as melanoma, head and neck, liver or kidney cancer. Sample: CD4+ or CD8+ T cells sorted from blood, taken in a trial of the OX40 agonist ivuxolimab. Here the chain combines TRBV13 and TRBJ1-1; the D gene is unclear. The sequence in DNA is TGTGCCAGCAGCTTAATGAGGGAGGGAACTGAAGCTTTCTTT. This gives the protein CASSLMREGTEAFF. The CDR3 plus the reference TRBV13 and TRBJ1-1 genes for the other parts give the full variable domain: AAGVIQSPRHLIKEKRETATLKCYPIPRHDTVYWYQQGPGQDPQFLISFYEKMQSDKGSIPDRFSAQQFSDYHSELNMSSLELGDSALYFCASSLMREGTEAFFGQGTRLTVV.